This T cell receptor beta chain was profiled in a study of T cell responses to AZD1222 COVID-19 vaccine. Regarding this clone: Its antigen is not identified.

The protocol was immunoSEQ multiplex PCR, while the TCRdb copy is restricted to in-frame clones and leaves out a portion. The sample includes 120,000 to 150,000 clones, more than 75% of them seen just once. Findings and limits, study-wide: Nearly half of spike-specific TCRs reportedly go after variant regions that carry no mutations. Recipients of AZD1222 seropositive at baseline numbered only five or six. Clonal diversity may have been underestimated in mostly white British donors.

The sequence was obtained from an adult who received the AZD1222 COVID-19 vaccine. The source material was peripheral blood, sampled 28 days after the second AZD1222 dose.

The CDR3 loop reads CASSSHQATNEKLFF. In DNA form, the CDR3 reads TGTGCCAGCAGTTCGCATCAGGCAACTAATGAAAAACTGTTTTTT. The chain uses TRBV27 and TRBJ1-4; D uncertain. The length of the CDR3 is 15 residues. V shed 4 bases and J shed 0 bases, with 9 bases lying between them. Germline V gene data show CDR1 as MNHEY and CDR2 as SMNVEV (reference sequence).